Listed below are T cell receptor beta chains from one sample, sequenced in a study of T cell clonotyping in hematopoietic cell transplantation. Only in-frame clones appear in the TCRdb table, and some are missing; sequencing was by immunoSEQ multiplex PCR. The table includes about 15,000 clones, around 84% detected once. The source material was PBMCs, sampled 100 days after allogeneic stem cell transplant. The receptors originated from a male patient aged 50 to 60 who had an allogeneic stem cell transplant from an unrelated donor, so T cells may come from the graft donor. Some clones in this sample may be carry-over from other donors' samples. Each CDR3 is given with its conserved first and last residue. The order of the fields is J gene, V gene, clone size, D gene, CDR3 DNA, CDR3 protein. The D gene is left open where the match is weak. Rows may omit the clone size; those that give it use once, few, many or a size class.

J gene: TRBJ1-2
V gene: TRBV7-2
clone size: .
D gene: .
CDR3 DNA: TGTGCCAGCAGCTTAGTGACGGCACGGGGCTATGGCTACACCTTC
CDR3 protein: CASSLVTARGYGYTF

J gene: TRBJ2-2
V gene: TRBV5-4
clone size: .
D gene: .
CDR3 DNA: TGTGCCAGCAGCAGCGAAGGGAACACCGGGGAGCTGTTTTTT
CDR3 protein: CASSSEGNTGELFF

J gene: TRBJ2-1
V gene: TRBV9
clone size: once
D gene: TRBD1
CDR3 DNA: TGTGCCAGCAGCTCTACAGGGGACAATGAGCAGTTCTTC
CDR3 protein: CASSSTGDNEQFF

J gene: TRBJ1-2
V gene: TRBV19
clone size: .
D gene: TRBD1
CDR3 DNA: TGTGCCAGTAGTATAGAGGGGACAGGCGGTGTAGGGATTCTCAGCGGCTACACCTTC
CDR3 protein: CASSIEGTGGVGILSGYTF

J gene: TRBJ2-7
V gene: TRBV29-1
clone size: .
D gene: .
CDR3 DNA: TGCAGCGTTGCAGATAGGCTTAACTACGAGCAGTACTTC
CDR3 protein: CSVADRLNYEQYF

J gene: TRBJ2-7
V gene: TRBV4-3
clone size: .
D gene: .
CDR3 DNA: TGCGCCAGCAGCCAAGACCCAGGGGCCTACGAGCAGTACTTC
CDR3 protein: CASSQDPGAYEQYF

J gene: TRBJ2-7
V gene: TRBV2
clone size: .
D gene: .
CDR3 DNA: TGTGCCAGCCGGGGGGCGGGTGAGCAGTACTTC
CDR3 protein: CASRGAGEQYF

J gene: TRBJ1-2
V gene: TRBV6-5
clone size: .
D gene: TRBD1
CDR3 DNA: TGTGCCAGCAGTTACTCGGACAGGAGACATGGCTACACCTTC
CDR3 protein: CASSYSDRRHGYTF

J gene: TRBJ1-2
V gene: TRBV7-9
clone size: .
D gene: TRBD1
CDR3 DNA: TGTGCCAGCAGCGAAACAGGGGGAAACGGCTACACCTTC
CDR3 protein: CASSETGGNGYTF

J gene: TRBJ1-4
V gene: TRBV11-2
clone size: .
D gene: TRBD1
CDR3 DNA: TGTGCCAGCACCTCGAACAGGGGGGCCACTAATGAAAAACTGTTTTTT
CDR3 protein: CASTSNRGATNEKLFF

J gene: TRBJ1-1
V gene: TRBV7-9
clone size: .
D gene: .
CDR3 DNA: TGTGCCAGCAGTGACAGACTGAACACTGAAGCTTTCTTT
CDR3 protein: CASSDRLNTEAFF

J gene: TRBJ1-1
V gene: TRBV9
clone size: once
D gene: .
CDR3 DNA: TGTGCCAGCAGCCCCCGGGGGAGGGACGAAGCTTTCTTT
CDR3 protein: CASSPRGRDEAFF

J gene: TRBJ2-1
V gene: TRBV4-1
clone size: .
D gene: TRBD1
CDR3 DNA: TGCGCCAGCAGCCAATTAACAGGGGTGAATGAGCAGTTCTTC
CDR3 protein: CASSQLTGVNEQFF